One T cell receptor beta chain is described in this entry. No antigen is known for it. This specimen comes from a study of cytomegalovirus exposure and HLA in healthy donors. The PCR was carried out with 60 Vbeta primers and 13 Jbeta primers. TCRdb's copy holds only in-frame clones and misses some; the assay was immunoSEQ multiplex PCR. Of 250,000 to 350,000 clones in the sample, roughly 89% were seen once. The CDR3 consists of 13 residues. Trimming removed 3 bases from V and 7 bases from J, with 12 bases in between. Germline CDR1 reads GTSNPN; CDR2 reads SVGIG (reference sequence). Donors were nominally healthy when sampled, though unrecorded immune exposures were likely. Points from the study as a whole: The later analysis indicated that the majority of CMV-associated TCR beta chains appeared HLA-restricted. The dataset shows that most TCR sequences were rare, while some public TCRs occurred in many donors. When presence/absence was analysed, sequencing depth was taken to be roughly uniform across donors.

The chain joins TRBV30 to TRBJ2-2; D is unresolved. The clonotype was recovered from a man between 35 and 55 years old in good health and CMV-seropositive. Sequencing was carried out using PBMCs. Here the CDR3 DNA reads TGTGCCTGGAGAACGACAAACGGCGGGGAGCTGTTTTTT. It yields the protein CAWRTTNGGELFF.